A selection of T cell receptor beta chains follows, all from one sample in a study of OX40 agonist ivuxolimab in advanced cancers. Only in-frame clones appear in the TCRdb table, and some are missing; sequencing was by immunoSEQ multiplex PCR. The sample holds about 60,000 clones, 70% to 90% seen once. The sample was CD4+ or CD8+ T cells sorted from blood, taken in a trial of the OX40 agonist ivuxolimab. These receptors came from an adult with an advanced solid tumor such as melanoma, head and neck, liver or kidney cancer. The CDR3 runs from the conserved cysteine through the conserved F or W. A D gene is named only where the DNA matches it firmly. Size values are once, few and many counts, or a class for expanded clones, and some rows have none.

size,D,V,J,CDR3,DNA
NA,NA,TRBV6-6,TRBJ2-7,CASSYGNTYEQYF,TGTGCCAGCAGTTACGGAAATACCTACGAGCAGTACTTC
NA,NA,TRBV19,TRBJ1-3,CASTEAPGNTIYF,TGTGCCAGTACCGAAGCCCCTGGAAACACCATATATTTT
NA,NA,TRBV20-1,TRBJ1-5,CSVRGQPQHF,TGCAGTGTCCGTGGTCAGCCCCAGCATTTT
NA,NA,TRBV6-1,TRBJ2-1,CASSPIAGEEQFF,TGTGCCAGCAGTCCGATCGCAGGAGAGGAGCAGTTCTTC
NA,TRBD2,TRBV10-3,TRBJ2-7,CAISERLAGVFYEQYF,TGTGCCATCAGTGAGAGACTAGCGGGAGTATTCTACGAGCAGTACTTC
NA,NA,TRBV6-1,TRBJ2-1,CASSEGLSDWNEQFF,TGTGCCAGCAGTGAAGGTCTTAGCGACTGGAATGAGCAGTTCTTC
NA,NA,TRBV7-2,TRBJ2-7,CASSTATGAQYF,TGTGCCAGCAGCACAGCGACTGGCGCGCAGTACTTC
NA,TRBD2,TRBV5-8,TRBJ2-5,CASSLRLAGETQYF,TGTGCCAGCAGCCTCCGACTAGCGGGAGAGACCCAGTACTTC
NA,TRBD2,TRBV7-8,TRBJ2-1,CASSFDLAGVGYEQFF,TGTGCCAGCAGCTTCGACTTAGCGGGGGTGGGGTATGAGCAGTTCTTC
NA,TRBD1,TRBV7-9,TRBJ2-5,CASSATGAIQETQYF,TGTGCCAGCAGCGCGACAGGGGCTATCCAAGAGACCCAGTACTTC
NA,NA,TRBV5-1,TRBJ1-6,CASSLVPGTHNSPLHF,TGCGCCAGCAGCTTGGTTCCGGGGACCCATAATTCACCCCTCCACTTT
NA,NA,TRBV19,TRBJ1-1,CASTPSSGGRGTEAFF,TGTGCCAGTACCCCCTCCTCGGGGGGACGTGGCACTGAAGCTTTCTTT
once,NA,TRBV6-6,TRBJ1-1,CASSYSRIGTEAFF,TGTGCCAGCAGTTACTCGCGAATAGGCACTGAAGCTTTCTTT
NA,TRBD1,TRBV6-1,TRBJ1-4,CASNRGNSEKLFF,TGTGCCAGTAACAGGGGAAATAGCGAAAAACTGTTTTTT
NA,NA,TRBV10-3,TRBJ1-1,CAISEWGQNTEAFF,TGTGCCATCAGTGAGTGGGGACAGAACACTGAAGCTTTCTTT
NA,TRBD2,TRBV5-4,TRBJ2-5,CASSSRTSGSQTQYF,TGTGCCAGCAGCTCACGGACTAGCGGGAGCCAGACCCAGTACTTC
NA,TRBD2,TRBV5-1,TRBJ2-1,CASSLGRTSGTYNEQFF,TGCGCCAGCAGCTTGGGTAGGACTAGCGGTACCTACAATGAGCAGTTCTTC
once,NA,TRBV4-3,TRBJ1-2,CASSQDLNRAYGYTF,TGCGCCAGCAGCCAAGATTTGAACAGGGCCTATGGCTACACCTTC
NA,NA,TRBV7-2,TRBJ1-2,CASSLGQTNYGYTF,TGTGCCAGCAGCTTAGGGCAGACTAACTATGGCTACACCTTC
NA,NA,TRBV4-3,TRBJ2-7,CASSRDPDASSYEQYF,TGCGCCAGCAGCCGGGACCCGGATGCGAGTTCCTACGAGCAGTACTTC
NA,NA,TRBV27,TRBJ2-7,CASSLGYEQYF,TGTGCCAGCAGTTTAGGGTACGAGCAGTACTTC
few,NA,TRBV30,TRBJ1-1,CAYSTSVHGIEAFF,TGTGCCTACTCCACCTCCGTTCACGGGATCGAAGCTTTCTTT
NA,TRBD1,TRBV27,TRBJ1-6,CASSPDRGGSPLHF,TGTGCCAGCAGTCCGGACAGGGGTGGTTCACCCCTCCACTTT
once,NA,TRBV5-1,TRBJ2-1,CASSMTLGTYNEQFF,TGCGCCAGCAGCATGACCCTGGGGACTTACAATGAGCAGTTCTTC
NA,NA,TRBV19,TRBJ1-1,CASSRGGANGFAFF,TGTGCCAGTAGTAGGGGGGGGGCGAATGGATTCGCTTTCTTT
NA,TRBD1,TRBV5-1,TRBJ2-1,CASSLGRTGGAGGEQFF,TGCGCCAGCAGCTTGGGCCGGACAGGGGGCGCCGGGGGTGAGCAGTTCTTC
NA,TRBD2,TRBV11-2,TRBJ2-1,CASSPGTSSYNEQFF,TGTGCCAGCAGCCCTGGGACTAGCTCTTACAATGAGCAGTTCTTC
NA,NA,TRBV7-9,TRBJ1-5,CASSQGSNQPQHF,TGTGCCAGCAGCCAGGGTTCCAATCAGCCCCAGCATTTT
NA,TRBD2,TRBV30,TRBJ2-7,CAWRPAGGPYEQYF,TGTGCCTGGAGGCCTGCGGGAGGGCCATACGAGCAGTACTTC
NA,NA,TRBV19,TRBJ1-1,CASSIGGTNTEAFF,TGTGCCAGTAGTATAGGAGGGACGAACACTGAAGCTTTCTTT
NA,NA,TRBV18,TRBJ2-2,CASSDTGELFF,TGTGCCAGCTCCGACACCGGGGAGCTGTTTTTT
NA,NA,TRBV5-1,TRBJ1-1,CASSLGQGLNTEAFF,TGCGCCAGCAGCTTGGGACAAGGATTGAACACTGAAGCTTTCTTT
NA,TRBD1,TRBV9,TRBJ2-1,CASSVAPGTGAHEQFF,TGTGCCAGCAGCGTAGCCCCCGGGACAGGGGCCCATGAGCAGTTCTTC
NA,TRBD2,TRBV7-8,TRBJ2-1,CASSPRTSGRAYNEQFF,TGTGCCAGCAGCCCGAGGACTAGCGGGAGGGCCTACAATGAGCAGTTCTTC
NA,NA,TRBV4-3,TRBJ2-2,CASSRQGYTGELFF,TGCGCCAGCAGCCGGCAGGGTTACACCGGGGAGCTGTTTTTT
NA,TRBD1,TRBV30,TRBJ1-2,CAWIARDRGLPNYGYTF,TGTGCCTGGATTGCGCGAGACAGGGGCCTTCCTAACTATGGCTACACCTTC
NA,NA,TRBV28,TRBJ2-7,CASSLVRGGDYEQYF,TGTGCCAGCAGTTTGGTTAGGGGGGGCGACTACGAGCAGTACTTC
NA,NA,TRBV27,TRBJ2-1,CASSLEGEGVNEQFF,TGTGCCAGCAGTTTGGAGGGAGAAGGGGTCAATGAGCAGTTCTTC
once,NA,TRBV18,TRBJ2-3,CASSPLPSGVTDTQYF,TGTGCCAGCTCACCACTACCGTCCGGGGTAACAGATACGCAGTATTTT
NA,NA,TRBV7-2,TRBJ2-3,CASSLGGTDTQYF,TGTGCCAGCAGCTTAGGCGGGACAGATACGCAGTATTTT
NA,NA,TRBV19,TRBJ2-5,CASSWGAQETQYF,TGTGCCAGTAGTTGGGGTGCCCAGGAGACCCAGTACTTC
NA,TRBD2,TRBV6-5,TRBJ2-1,CATLAGVRNEQFF,TGTGCCACCCTAGCGGGAGTTAGGAATGAGCAGTTCTTC
NA,TRBD1,TRBV7-2,TRBJ1-2,CASSLTDRASGYTF,TGTGCCAGCAGCTTAACTGACAGGGCTTCTGGCTACACCTTC
NA,TRBD1,TRBV9,TRBJ1-3,CASSVRPGQTQSGNTIYF,TGTGCCAGCAGCGTTCGACCGGGACAGACTCAGTCTGGAAACACCATATATTTT
NA,NA,TRBV28,TRBJ2-5,CASSFTGSHQETQYF,TGTGCCAGCAGTTTTACAGGGTCCCACCAAGAGACCCAGTACTTC